One and the same sample provided the 5 T cell receptor beta chains below, sequenced in a study of cytomegalovirus exposure and HLA in healthy donors. Researchers ran the PCR with 60 Vbeta and 13 Jbeta primers. The assay was immunoSEQ multiplex PCR, and TCRdb's table has in-frame clones only and misses some. The sample yields 100,000 to 150,000 clones, 81% seen once. The sequenced sample was PBMCs. The receptors come from a man between 18 and 35 years old in good health and CMV-seropositive.

The rearrangement uses TRBV10-3 and TRBJ2-7, with a tentative D call TRBD2 (6 bases). The V and J ends lost 6 bases and 3 bases respectively, with 21 bases between them. CDR3 size: 16 residues. Germline CDR1 is ENHRY and CDR2 is SYGVKD. The CDR3 is CAIRRGSGRGVYEQYF. Here the CDR3 DNA reads TGTGCCATCAGACGGGGGAGCGGCAGAGGGGTCTACGAGCAGTACTTC.

V usage is TRBV10-2 and J usage is TRBJ2-1; 8 positions agree with TRBD2. The CDR3 contains 14 residues. CDR1 is WSHSY, CDR2 SAAADI, per germline. J gave up 9 bases and V 6 bases, and 10 bases lay outside the gene matches. The CDR3 bases are TGCGCCAGCAGATGGAGCGGGAGTCGCTCTGAGCAGTTCTTC. It codes for CASRWSGSRSEQFF.

The V gene is TRBV23-1, the J gene TRBJ1-5; D is uncertain. TRBV23-1 is an open reading frame whose function is uncertain. CDR3 size: 18 residues. Trimming shortened V by 6 bases and J by 0 bases, and 21 bases separated the two germline ends. The CDR3 here is CASSFKTWAFYSNQPQHF. The CDR3 DNA is TGCGCCAGCAGCTTCAAAACTTGGGCCTTTTATAGCAATCAGCCCCAGCATTTT.

The genes are TRBV14 and TRBJ2-5, with D hard to call. CDR1 is SGHDN and CDR2 is FVKESK in the germline V gene. Trimming took off 6 bases at V and 7 bases at J, with 15 bases between the two ends. The CDR3 spans 13 residues. This chain's CDR3 is CASSQQVTGTQYF. The CDR3 DNA reads TGTGCCAGCAGTCAACAAGTAACGGGGACCCAGTACTTC.

The chain combines TRBV2 with TRBJ2-5; a possible D gene is TRBD1 (5 bases). Germline V lookup: CDR1 SNHLY, CDR2 FYNNEI. The V and J ends lost 6 bases and 2 bases respectively, with 10 bases between them. This CDR3 is built from 13 residues. The CDR3, as DNA: TGTGCCAGCAGAGTTGACAGTCAAGAGACCCAGTACTTC. Translation: CASRVDSQETQYF.